The text below deals with one TCR beta chain. Its specificity is unknown. The CDR3 is 16 amino acids. The V gene's germline CDR1 is SGHNT and CDR2 YYREEE (reference sequence). V trimming: 0 bases; J trimming: 4 bases; junction bases outside the gene matches: 5. This specimen belongs to a study of cytomegalovirus exposure and HLA in healthy donors. Findings and caveats of the study: Cytomegalovirus status was reportedly diagnosed by the classifier with high sensitivity and specificity. Earlier findings revealed that most TCR beta V segments proved productive either about 87% or about 30% of the time.

Primers: 60 Vbeta forward and 13 Jbeta reverse. The table came from immunoSEQ multiplex PCR; TCRdb's copy has only in-frame clones and leaves some out. The table lists some 130,000 clones, roughly 60% of them singletons. Material for sequencing was PBMCs. This chain uses TRBV5-4 with TRBJ2-5; TRBD2 aligns across 11 bases. This receptor was taken from a woman between 35 and 50 years old in good health and CMV-seronegative. CDR3 nucleotide sequence: TGTGCCAGCAGCTTGGGTTGGACTAGCGGGTTAGAGACCCAGTACTTC. Translation gives CASSLGWTSGLETQYF.